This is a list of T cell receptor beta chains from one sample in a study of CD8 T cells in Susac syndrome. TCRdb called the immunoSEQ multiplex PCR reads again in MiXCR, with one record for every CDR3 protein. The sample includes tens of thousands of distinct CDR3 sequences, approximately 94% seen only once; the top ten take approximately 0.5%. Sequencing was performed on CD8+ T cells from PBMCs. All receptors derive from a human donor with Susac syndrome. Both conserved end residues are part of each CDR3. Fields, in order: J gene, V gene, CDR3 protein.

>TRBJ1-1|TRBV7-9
CASSRDRNEAFF
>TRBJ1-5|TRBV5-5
CASSPLPTGAYSNQPQHF
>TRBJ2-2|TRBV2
CASSGAWELFF
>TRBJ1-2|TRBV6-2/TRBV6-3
CASSYSVGTSYGYTF
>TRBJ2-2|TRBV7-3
CASTPLGRAGELFF
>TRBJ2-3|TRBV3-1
CASSPLEGLAGMTQYF
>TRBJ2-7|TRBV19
CASSASVGTLYEQYF
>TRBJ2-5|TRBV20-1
CSARGDRPLGTQYF
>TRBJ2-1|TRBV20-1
CSARAIPTRDRSSSYNEQFF
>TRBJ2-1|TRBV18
CASSPTLLSSYNEQFF